A selection of T cell receptor beta chains follows, all from one sample in a study of T cell repertoires in cytomegalovirus infection. In TCRdb, the reads were re-called with MiXCR into one record per CDR3 protein. Among around 800,000 distinct CDR3 sequences listed, about 33% were seen once. No antigens are known for them. The material sequenced was cultured CD8+ T cells from PBMCs, taken from culture after CMV antigen stimulation. The source of these receptors is a human donor in good health (CMV status not recorded). Some clones in this sample may be carry-over from other donors' samples. Each CDR3 is given with its conserved first and last residue. The D gene is left open where the match is weak. Not every row has a clone size; where given, it reads once, few, many or a size class.

abundance: many
v_gene: TRBV2
j_gene: TRBJ1-4
d_gene: TRBD1
CDR3nt: TGTGCCAGCAGTTCAACTACAGGGGTTGGGAGAAGAAAACTGTTTTTT
CDR3aa: CASSSTTGVGRRKLFF

abundance: few
v_gene: TRBV29-1
j_gene: TRBJ2-7
d_gene: .
CDR3nt: TGCAGCGTTGAGGGTCGGGCCAACGAGCAGTACTTC
CDR3aa: CSVEGRANEQYF

abundance: once
v_gene: TRBV6-2/TRBV6-3
j_gene: TRBJ2-1
d_gene: TRBD2
CDR3nt: TGTGCCAGCAGTGGGTTAGCGGGGGACCTCGGGCACAATGAGCAGTTCTTC
CDR3aa: CASSGLAGDLGHNEQFF

abundance: once
v_gene: TRBV3-1
j_gene: TRBJ2-1
d_gene: .
CDR3nt: TGTGCCAGCAGCCAACGGACTGCTCCCTACAATGAGCAGTTCTTC
CDR3aa: CASSQRTAPYNEQFF

abundance: .
v_gene: TRBV28
j_gene: TRBJ2-1
d_gene: .
CDR3nt: TGTGCCAGCAGTTTAAGGTCACCTAGCCGGAAGCAGTTCTTC
CDR3aa: CASSLRSPSRKQFF

abundance: .
v_gene: TRBV7-3
j_gene: TRBJ2-7
d_gene: TRBD1
CDR3nt: TGTGCCAGCAGTTACCCGGGACAGGGCTCCTACGAGCAGTACTTC
CDR3aa: CASSYPGQGSYEQYF

abundance: once
v_gene: TRBV20-1
j_gene: TRBJ2-3
d_gene: .
CDR3nt: TGCAGTGCCGAGCTCGGGGGCTACGGCACAGATACGCAGTATTTT
CDR3aa: CSAELGGYGTDTQYF

abundance: .
v_gene: TRBV24-1
j_gene: TRBJ2-2
d_gene: TRBD1
CDR3nt: TGTGCCACCAATGATTTACAGGGGGCGGCGACCGGGGAGCTGTTTTTT
CDR3aa: CATNDLQGAATGELFF

abundance: .
v_gene: TRBV5-3
j_gene: TRBJ1-2
d_gene: .
CDR3nt: TGTGCCAGCAGCTTGTGGTCGTACTATGGCTACACCTTC
CDR3aa: CASSLWSYYGYTF

abundance: .
v_gene: TRBV7-4
j_gene: TRBJ2-1
d_gene: TRBD2
CDR3nt: TGTGCCAGCAGCTTTCGAGCGGGGTACTACAATGAGCAGTTCTTC
CDR3aa: CASSFRAGYYNEQFF

abundance: once
v_gene: TRBV7-9
j_gene: TRBJ1-3
d_gene: .
CDR3nt: TGTGCCAGCAGCCTCTGGACGGAAGGAAACACCATATATTTT
CDR3aa: CASSLWTEGNTIYF

abundance: few
v_gene: TRBV19
j_gene: TRBJ1-1
d_gene: .
CDR3nt: TGTGCCAGTAGTGCCACAGATAGTTTCACTGAAGCTTTCTTT
CDR3aa: CASSATDSFTEAFF

abundance: few
v_gene: TRBV7-6
j_gene: TRBJ2-2
d_gene: .
CDR3nt: TGTGCCAGCAGCTTAGGCGACAGTGACACCGGGGAGCTGTTTTTT
CDR3aa: CASSLGDSDTGELFF

abundance: many
v_gene: TRBV28
j_gene: TRBJ1-1
d_gene: .
CDR3nt: TGTGCCAGCAGGAAGGGAGGAAACACTGAAGCTTTCTTT
CDR3aa: CASRKGGNTEAFF

abundance: .
v_gene: TRBV6-2/TRBV6-3
j_gene: TRBJ2-7
d_gene: .
CDR3nt: TGTGCCAGCACGCCGGCGGCGTACTACGTTGAGCAGTACTTC
CDR3aa: CASTPAAYYVEQYF

abundance: many
v_gene: TRBV10-3
j_gene: TRBJ1-4
d_gene: .
CDR3nt: TGTGCCATCAGTGAGTCCTCAGGGGCTTCTCCTAATGAAAAACTGTTTTTT
CDR3aa: CAISESSGASPNEKLFF

abundance: .
v_gene: TRBV19
j_gene: TRBJ2-7
d_gene: TRBD1
CDR3nt: TGTGCCAGTAGTATGACAGGGGACGAGCAGTACTTC
CDR3aa: CASSMTGDEQYF

abundance: .
v_gene: TRBV5-6
j_gene: TRBJ1-2
d_gene: .
CDR3nt: TGTGCCAGCAGCTTGGCCTGGCAGAGCTATGGCTACACCTTC
CDR3aa: CASSLAWQSYGYTF

abundance: .
v_gene: TRBV6-2/TRBV6-3
j_gene: TRBJ2-2
d_gene: .
CDR3nt: TGTGCCAGCAGTGCCCCCGGGACCGCCATCCTCACCGGGGAGCTGTTTTTT
CDR3aa: CASSAPGTAILTGELFF

abundance: many
v_gene: TRBV7-8
j_gene: TRBJ1-5
d_gene: TRBD1
CDR3nt: TGTGCCAGCAGCTCCAGGGGGAATCAGCCCCAGCATTTT
CDR3aa: CASSSRGNQPQHF

abundance: few
v_gene: TRBV7-8
j_gene: TRBJ1-5
d_gene: .
CDR3nt: TGTGCCAGCAGCTTAGAACAGCATAGCAATCAGCCCCAGCATTTT
CDR3aa: CASSLEQHSNQPQHF